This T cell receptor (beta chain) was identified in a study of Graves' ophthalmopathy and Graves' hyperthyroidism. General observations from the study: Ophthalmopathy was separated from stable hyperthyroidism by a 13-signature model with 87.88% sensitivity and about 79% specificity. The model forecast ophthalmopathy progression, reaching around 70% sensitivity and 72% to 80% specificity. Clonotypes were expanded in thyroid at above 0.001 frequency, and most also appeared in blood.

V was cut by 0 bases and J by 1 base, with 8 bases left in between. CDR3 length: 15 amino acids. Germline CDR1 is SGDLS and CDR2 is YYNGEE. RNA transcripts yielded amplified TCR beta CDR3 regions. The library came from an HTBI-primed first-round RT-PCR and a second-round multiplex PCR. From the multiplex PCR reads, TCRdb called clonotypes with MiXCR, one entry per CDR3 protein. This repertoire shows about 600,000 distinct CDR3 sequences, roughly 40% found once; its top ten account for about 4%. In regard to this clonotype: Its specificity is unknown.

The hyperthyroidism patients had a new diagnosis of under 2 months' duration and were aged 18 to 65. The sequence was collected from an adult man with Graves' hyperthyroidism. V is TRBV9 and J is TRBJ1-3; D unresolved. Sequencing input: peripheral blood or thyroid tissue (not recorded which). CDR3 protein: CASSVDLFSGNTIYF. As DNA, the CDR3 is TGTGCCAGCAGCGTAGACCTCTTTTCTGGAAACACCATATATTTT.